The present T cell receptor beta chain was sequenced within a study of T cell responses to AZD1222 COVID-19 vaccine. The study, taken as a whole, reports: White British ancestry dominated among donors, who included more females, and clonal diversity was possibly underestimated. No repertoire was sampled before or during the peak T cell response, only after it. Spike-specific TCR breadth and depth rose after two AZD1222 doses.

This CDR3 has 17 residues. The V gene end was trimmed by 1 base and the J gene end by 2 bases; junction bases not matched to a gene: 6. Germline loops: CDR1 KGHSH, CDR2 LQKENI. About this clone: Its antigen is not known.

Profiled with immunoSEQ multiplex PCR; TCRdb holds only in-frame clones, not every one. The repertoire holds 150,000 or so clones, roughly 89% seen once, with roughly 6.3% in the top ten. The chain employs TRBV18 and TRBJ2-3; 10 bases agree with TRBD2. The specimen comprised peripheral blood, sampled on day 0 of AZD1222 vaccination. The receptor's source is an adult in good health. The CDR3 is CASSPRATSGDTDTQYF. The CDR3 DNA follows: TGTGCCAGCTCACCACGAGCTACTAGCGGGGACACAGATACGCAGTATTTT.